The entry that follows covers one T cell receptor beta chain sequence. The antigen remains unidentified. This sample is part of a study of T cells after yellow fever vaccination. Universal primer sites and UMIs were introduced during 5'RACE template-switching synthesis of TCR cDNA. TCRdb re-called the 5' RACE reads through MiXCR, storing one row per CDR3 protein. The table lists around 400,000 distinct CDR3 sequences, under 14% of them singletons. General study points: Weaker, the secondary response peaked sooner, at day 5 versus 15. Sorted repertoires could include abundant contaminating clonotypes from bulk cells. Overall, a small share of clonotypes was seen in both CD4 and CD8 compartments.

The CDR3 covers 16 residues. The J segment lost 3 bases and the V segment lost 0 bases, leaving 5 bases of the junction unmatched. The germline V gene has CDR1 KGHSH and CDR2 LQKENI. The chain combines TRBV18 with TRBJ2-3; TRBD1 agrees at 8 bases. The clonotype was recovered from a man aged 18 to 35 who received the YFV17D yellow fever vaccine. Source: PBMCs, taken on the day of the first yellow fever vaccination. CDR3 region: CASSPPQGAITDTQYF. As DNA, the CDR3 is TGTGCCAGCTCACCACCCCAGGGGGCCATAACAGATACGCAGTATTTT.